Each of the 12 T cell receptor beta chains below was sequenced from the same sample in a study of blood T cell repertoires in COVID-19. Repertoires were generated with immunoSEQ multiplex PCR, while TCRdb's copy carries only in-frame clones and drops some. The sample has 150,000 to 200,000 clones; roughly 78% are singletons. Sequencing was performed on peripheral blood. The receptors were gathered from a man in his 70s with active or convalescent COVID-19.

V usage is TRBV9 and J usage is TRBJ2-3; 11 bases agree with TRBD1. The CDR3 runs to 16 residues. CDR1 is SGDLS, CDR2 YYNGEE, per germline. The V and J ends lost 0 bases and 7 bases, in that order; junction bases with no gene match: 7. The CDR3 region has the DNA TGTGCCAGCAGCGTAGGAGGACAGGGGGCGACGAATACGCAGTATTTT. Translation: CASSVGGQGATNTQYF.

V gene TRBV12-3 or TRBV12-4 combines with J gene TRBJ1-2, with a weak D call TRBD1 (5 bases). The length of the CDR3 is 12 residues. Trimming removed 5 bases at V and 8 bases at J, with 12 bases between. The DNA of the CDR3 is TGTGCCAGCAGTCCGGGGACTGACGGCTACACCTTC. Encoded protein: CASSPGTDGYTF.

The sample holds a few counts of this clone. CDR3 sequence (DNA): TGTGCCAGCTCGGGATCAGGGGTTGGAAACACCATATATTTT. This encodes CASSGSGVGNTIYF. This rearrangement joins TRBV18 to TRBJ1-3, with D possibly matching TRBD1 (6 bases). The CDR3 runs to 14 residues. Germline CDR1 reads KGHSH; CDR2 reads LQKENI. The V end lost 6 bases, the J end lost 3 bases, and 12 bases lay between the germline ends.

The chain links TRBV4-3 to TRBJ1-4; 11 bases line up with TRBD1. This CDR3 has 15 amino acids. Trimming removed 0 bases from V and 7 bases from J; junction bases left unmatched: 1. Germline values: CDR1 LGHNA, CDR2 YSLEER. The CDR3, as DNA: TGCGCCAGCAGCCAAGAGGGGACAGGGGGTGAAAAACTGTTTTTT. Its protein product is CASSQEGTGGEKLFF.

The chain couples TRBV6-6 to TRBJ1-2; 7 bases are a match to TRBD1. J lost 2 bases, V lost 6 bases, and 6 bases had no gene match. Germline assignment: CDR1 MNHNY and CDR2 SVGAGI (reference sequence). The CDR3 loop spans 14 amino acids. This CDR3 is CASSLGTENYGYTF. The CDR3 DNA reads TGTGCCAGCAGCCTAGGGACAGAAAACTATGGCTACACCTTC.

The chain combines TRBV4-3 with TRBJ2-1; 7 bases match TRBD2. With 0 bases clipped from V and 1 base from J, the junction kept 6 bases outside the gene matches. This CDR3 comprises 17 residues. CDR1 and CDR2 from the germline V gene are LGHNA and YSLEER. The CDR3 here is CASSQDLASGSYNEQFF. For the CDR3, the DNA is TGCGCCAGCAGCCAAGACCTGGCTAGCGGATCCTACAATGAGCAGTTCTTC.

This clone was seen only once. V and J are TRBV2 and TRBJ2-1, with 10 bases that match TRBD1. The CDR3 has 16 residues. With V trimmed by 2 bases and J by 12 bases, 13 bases remained unmatched. Germline CDR1 is SNHLY and CDR2 is FYNNEI. Here the CDR3 reads CASSESRGQGSGRQFF. The CDR3 bases are TGTGCCAGCAGTGAAAGTAGGGGACAGGGGTCAGGTCGGCAGTTCTTC.

This chain links TRBV18 with TRBJ1-1, with TRBD1 identical over 10 bases. The trim removed 3 bases at V and 4 bases at J, leaving 2 bases unmatched. Germline assignment: CDR1 KGHSH and CDR2 LQKENI. The CDR3 covers 14 residues. In nucleotides, the CDR3 is TGTGCCAGCTCACCGGGACAGGGGAGCACTGAAGCTTTCTTT. It translates to CASSPGQGSTEAFF. Complete variable domain (other parts from reference TRBV18 and TRBJ1-1): NAGVMQNPRHLVRRRGQEARLRCSPMKGHSHVYWYRQLPEEGLKFMVYLQKENIIDESGMPKERFSAEFPKEGPSILRIQQVVRGDSAAYFCASSPGQGSTEAFFGQGTRLTVV.

This rearrangement joins TRBV7-2 to TRBJ1-6, with D perhaps TRBD1 (5 bases). This CDR3 has 14 amino acids. Germline values: CDR1 SGHTA, CDR2 FQGNSA. Trimming removed 1 base at V and 10 bases at J, with 11 bases between. CDR3 DNA sequence: TGTGCCAGCAGCTTAGGTCCGGGGGACTCACCCCTCCACTTT. Its protein product is CASSLGPGDSPLHF.

This clone was observed a few times. CDR3 sequence (DNA): TGTGCCAGCAGTTCGAAGGACAGGGGTGATCAGCCCCAGCATTTT. Protein product: CASSSKDRGDQPQHF. The rearrangement joins TRBV2 to TRBJ1-5; 9 nucleotides agree with TRBD1. The CDR3 is 15 residues long. CDR1 is SNHLY and CDR2 is FYNNEI in the germline V gene. Losses at the gene ends were 5 bases for V and 5 bases for J; bases not matched to a gene: 7.

The V call is TRBV18, the J call TRBJ2-1, with TRBD2 as a possible D gene (6 bases). The V gene lost 2 bases and the J gene lost 6 bases, with 17 bases spanning the gap. The CDR3 has 16 residues. Germline CDR1 KGHSH, CDR2 LQKENI. CDR3 amino acids: CASSPVWGGEGNEQFF. The CDR3, as DNA: TGTGCCAGCTCACCAGTCTGGGGCGGGGAAGGCAATGAGCAGTTCTTC.

The genes are TRBV2 and TRBJ1-2, with a tentative D call TRBD1 (5 bases). V was cut by 4 bases and J by 7 bases, with 16 bases left in between. The CDR3 loop spans 14 amino acids. Germline loops: CDR1 SNHLY, CDR2 FYNNEI. Here the CDR3 reads CASSVRRGEGGYTF. The CDR3 coding sequence is TGTGCCAGCAGTGTTAGGCGGGGCGAAGGTGGCTACACCTTC.